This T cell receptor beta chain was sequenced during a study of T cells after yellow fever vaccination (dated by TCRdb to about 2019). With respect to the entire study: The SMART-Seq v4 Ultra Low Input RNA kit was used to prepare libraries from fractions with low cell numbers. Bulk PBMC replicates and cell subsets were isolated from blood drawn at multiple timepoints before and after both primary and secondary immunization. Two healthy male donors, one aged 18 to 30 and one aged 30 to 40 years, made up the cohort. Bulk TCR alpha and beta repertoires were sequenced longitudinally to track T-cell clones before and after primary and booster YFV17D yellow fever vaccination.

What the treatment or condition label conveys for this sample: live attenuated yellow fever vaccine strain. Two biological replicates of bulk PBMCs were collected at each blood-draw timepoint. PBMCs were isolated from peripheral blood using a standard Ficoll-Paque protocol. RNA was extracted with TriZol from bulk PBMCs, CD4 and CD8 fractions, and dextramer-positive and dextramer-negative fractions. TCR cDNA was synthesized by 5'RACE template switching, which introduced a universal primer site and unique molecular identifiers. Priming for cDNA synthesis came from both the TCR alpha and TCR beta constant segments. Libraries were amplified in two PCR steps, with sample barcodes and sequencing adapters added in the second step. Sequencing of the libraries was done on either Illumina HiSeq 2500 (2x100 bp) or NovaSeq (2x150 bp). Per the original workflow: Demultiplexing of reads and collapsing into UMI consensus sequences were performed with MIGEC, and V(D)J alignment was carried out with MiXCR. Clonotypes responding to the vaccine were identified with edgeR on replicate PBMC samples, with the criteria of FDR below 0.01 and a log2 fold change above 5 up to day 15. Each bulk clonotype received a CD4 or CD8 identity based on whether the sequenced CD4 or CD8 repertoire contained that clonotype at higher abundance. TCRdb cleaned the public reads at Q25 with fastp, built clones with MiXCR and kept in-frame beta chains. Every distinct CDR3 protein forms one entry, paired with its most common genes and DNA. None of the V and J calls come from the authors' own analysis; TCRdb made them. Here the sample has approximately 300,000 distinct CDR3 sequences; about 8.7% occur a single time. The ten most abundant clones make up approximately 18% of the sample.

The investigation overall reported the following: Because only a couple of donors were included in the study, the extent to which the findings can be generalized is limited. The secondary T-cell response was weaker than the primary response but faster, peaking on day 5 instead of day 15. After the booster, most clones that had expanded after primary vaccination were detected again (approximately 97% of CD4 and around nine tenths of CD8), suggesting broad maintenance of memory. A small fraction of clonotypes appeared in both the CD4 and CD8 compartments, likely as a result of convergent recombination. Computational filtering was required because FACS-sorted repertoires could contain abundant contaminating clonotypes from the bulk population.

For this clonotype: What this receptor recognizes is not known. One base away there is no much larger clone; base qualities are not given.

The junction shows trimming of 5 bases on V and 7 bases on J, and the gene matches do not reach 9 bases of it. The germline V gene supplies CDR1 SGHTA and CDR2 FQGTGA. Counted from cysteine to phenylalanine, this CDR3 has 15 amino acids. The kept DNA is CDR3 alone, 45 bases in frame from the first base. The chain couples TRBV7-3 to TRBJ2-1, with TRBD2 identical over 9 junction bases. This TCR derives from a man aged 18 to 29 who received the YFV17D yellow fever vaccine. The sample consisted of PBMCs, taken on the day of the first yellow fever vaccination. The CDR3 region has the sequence CASSLTGTSRNEQFF. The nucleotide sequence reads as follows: TGTGCCAGCAGCCTGACCGGGACTAGCCGAAATGAGCAGTTCTTC.